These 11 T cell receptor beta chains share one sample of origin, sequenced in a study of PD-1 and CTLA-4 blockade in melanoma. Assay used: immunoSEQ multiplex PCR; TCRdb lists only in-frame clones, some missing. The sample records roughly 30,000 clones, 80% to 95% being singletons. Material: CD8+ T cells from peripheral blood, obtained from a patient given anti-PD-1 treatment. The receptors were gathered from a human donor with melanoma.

CDR3 sequence reads: CASSQGGIATVEQFF. The CDR3 nucleotides read TGTGCCAGCAGCCAAGGAGGGATAGCGACGGTTGAGCAGTTCTTC. The rearrangement links TRBV3-1 (or the pseudogene TRBV3-2) to TRBJ2-1; D may be TRBD2 (5 bases). This CDR3 spans 15 amino acids. Germline V lookup: CDR1 LGHDT, CDR2 YNNKEL (reference sequence). Between the trimmed V and J ends, which lost 1 base and 9 bases, there was a span of 16 bases.

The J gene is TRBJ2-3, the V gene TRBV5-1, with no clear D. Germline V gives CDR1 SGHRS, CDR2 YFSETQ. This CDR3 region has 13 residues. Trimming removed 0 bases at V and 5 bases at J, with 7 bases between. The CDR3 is CASSLDLEDTQYF. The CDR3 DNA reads TGCGCCAGCAGCTTGGACCTAGAAGATACGCAGTATTTT.

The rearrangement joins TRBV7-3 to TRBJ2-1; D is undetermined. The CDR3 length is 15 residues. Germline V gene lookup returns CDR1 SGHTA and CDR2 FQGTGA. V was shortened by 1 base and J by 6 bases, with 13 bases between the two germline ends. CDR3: CASSLNGVVPNEQFF. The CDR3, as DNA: TGTGCCAGCAGCTTAAATGGAGTTGTCCCCAATGAGCAGTTCTTC.

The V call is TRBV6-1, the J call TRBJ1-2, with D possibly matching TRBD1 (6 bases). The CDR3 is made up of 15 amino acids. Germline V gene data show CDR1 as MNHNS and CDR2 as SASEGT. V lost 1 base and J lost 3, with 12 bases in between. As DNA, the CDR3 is TGTGCCAGCAGTGAAGAGGCAGGGGAGGACTATGGCTACACCTTC. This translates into CASSEEAGEDYGYTF.

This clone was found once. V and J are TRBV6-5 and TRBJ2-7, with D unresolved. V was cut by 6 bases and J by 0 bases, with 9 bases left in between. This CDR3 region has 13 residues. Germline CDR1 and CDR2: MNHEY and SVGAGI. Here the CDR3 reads CASRTGISYEQYF. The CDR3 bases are TGTGCCAGCAGGACGGGTATCTCCTACGAGCAGTACTTC.

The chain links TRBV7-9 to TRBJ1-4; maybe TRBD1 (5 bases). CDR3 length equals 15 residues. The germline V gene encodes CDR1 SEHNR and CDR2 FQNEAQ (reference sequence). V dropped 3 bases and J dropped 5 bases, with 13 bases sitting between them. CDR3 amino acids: CASSLSRDLNEKLFF. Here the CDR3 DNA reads TGTGCCAGCAGCTTGTCCCGGGACCTAAATGAAAAACTGTTTTTT. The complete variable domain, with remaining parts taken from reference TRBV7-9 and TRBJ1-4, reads DTGVSQNPRHKITKRGQNVTFRCDPISEHNRLYWYRQTLGQGPEFLTYFQNEAQLEKSRLLSDRFSAERPKGSFSTLEIQRTEQGDSAMYLCASSLSRDLNEKLFFGSGTQLSVL.

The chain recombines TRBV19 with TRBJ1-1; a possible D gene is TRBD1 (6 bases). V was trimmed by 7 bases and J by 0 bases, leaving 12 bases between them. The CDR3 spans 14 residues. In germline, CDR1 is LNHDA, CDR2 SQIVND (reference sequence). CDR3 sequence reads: CASTQTGMNTEAFF. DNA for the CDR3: TGTGCCAGTACCCAGACAGGAATGAACACTGAAGCTTTCTTT.

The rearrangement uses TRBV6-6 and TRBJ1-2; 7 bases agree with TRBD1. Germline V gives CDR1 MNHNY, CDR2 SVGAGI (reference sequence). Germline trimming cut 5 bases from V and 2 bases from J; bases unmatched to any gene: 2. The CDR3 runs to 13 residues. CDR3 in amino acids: CASSPTGNYGYTF. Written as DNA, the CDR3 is TGTGCCAGCAGTCCGACAGGGAACTATGGCTACACCTTC.

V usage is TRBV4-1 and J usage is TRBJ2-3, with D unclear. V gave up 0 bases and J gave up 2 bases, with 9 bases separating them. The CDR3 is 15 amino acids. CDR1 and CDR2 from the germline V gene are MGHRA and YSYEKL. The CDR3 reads CASSQEAIPTDTQYF. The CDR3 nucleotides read TGCGCCAGCAGCCAAGAGGCCATACCCACAGATACGCAGTATTTT.

The CDR3 spells CSVLPGNTGELFF. CDR3 coding DNA: TGCAGCGTATTGCCGGGGAACACCGGGGAGCTGTTTTTT. The chain recombines TRBV29-1 with TRBJ2-2; D not resolved. The CDR3 runs to 13 residues. The germline V gene has CDR1 SQVTM and CDR2 ANQGSEA. Trimming cost V 6 bases and J 1 base, with 9 bases left between them.

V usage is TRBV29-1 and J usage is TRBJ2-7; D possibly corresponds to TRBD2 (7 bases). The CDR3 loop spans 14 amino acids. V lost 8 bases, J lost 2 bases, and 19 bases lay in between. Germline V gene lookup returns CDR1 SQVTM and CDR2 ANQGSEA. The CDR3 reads CSWGEGVSAYEQYF. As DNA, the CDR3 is TGCAGCTGGGGGGAGGGGGTGTCGGCCTACGAGCAGTACTTC.